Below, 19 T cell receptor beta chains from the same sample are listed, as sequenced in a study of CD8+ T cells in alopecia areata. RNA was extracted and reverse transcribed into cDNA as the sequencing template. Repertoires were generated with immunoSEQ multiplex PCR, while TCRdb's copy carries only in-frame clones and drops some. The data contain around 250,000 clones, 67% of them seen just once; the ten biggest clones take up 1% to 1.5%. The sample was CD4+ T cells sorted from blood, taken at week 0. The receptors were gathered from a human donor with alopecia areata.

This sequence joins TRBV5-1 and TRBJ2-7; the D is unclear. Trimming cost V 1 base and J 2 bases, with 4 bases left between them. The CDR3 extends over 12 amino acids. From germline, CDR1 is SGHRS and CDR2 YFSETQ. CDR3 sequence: CASSLTTYEQYF. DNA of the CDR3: TGCGCCAGCAGCTTGACGACCTACGAGCAGTACTTC.

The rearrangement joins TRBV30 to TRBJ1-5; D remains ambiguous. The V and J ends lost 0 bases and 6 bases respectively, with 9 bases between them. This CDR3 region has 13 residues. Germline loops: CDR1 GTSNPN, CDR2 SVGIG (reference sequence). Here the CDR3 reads CAWSVAVTQPQHF. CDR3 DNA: TGTGCCTGGAGTGTTGCGGTGACTCAGCCCCAGCATTTT.

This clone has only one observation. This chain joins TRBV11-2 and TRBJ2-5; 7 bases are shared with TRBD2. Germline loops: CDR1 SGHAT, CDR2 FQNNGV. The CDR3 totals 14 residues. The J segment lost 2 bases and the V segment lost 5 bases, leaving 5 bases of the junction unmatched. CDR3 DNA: TGTGCCAGCAGCCTGGGGGGGGATCAAGAGACCCAGTACTTC. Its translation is CASSLGGDQETQYF.

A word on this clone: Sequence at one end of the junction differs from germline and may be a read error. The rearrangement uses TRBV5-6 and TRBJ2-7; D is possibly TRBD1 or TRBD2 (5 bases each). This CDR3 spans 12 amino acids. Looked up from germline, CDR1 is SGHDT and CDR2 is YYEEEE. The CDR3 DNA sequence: TGTGCCAGCAGCCGTACGGGAACAGGTCGAGACTTC. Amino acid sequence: CASSRTGTGRDF.

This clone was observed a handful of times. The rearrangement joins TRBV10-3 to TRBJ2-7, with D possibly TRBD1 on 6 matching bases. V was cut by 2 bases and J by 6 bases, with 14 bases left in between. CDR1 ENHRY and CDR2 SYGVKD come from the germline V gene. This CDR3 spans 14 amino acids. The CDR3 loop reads CAISEPRDKVEQYF. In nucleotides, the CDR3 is TGTGCCATCAGTGAGCCCCGGGACAAGGTCGAGCAGTACTTC.

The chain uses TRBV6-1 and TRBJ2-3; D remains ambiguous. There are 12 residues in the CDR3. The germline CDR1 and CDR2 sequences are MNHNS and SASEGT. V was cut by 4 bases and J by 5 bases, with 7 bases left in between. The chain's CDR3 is CASSALRDTQYF. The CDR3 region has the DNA TGTGCCAGCAGTGCGCTCAGAGATACGCAGTATTTT.

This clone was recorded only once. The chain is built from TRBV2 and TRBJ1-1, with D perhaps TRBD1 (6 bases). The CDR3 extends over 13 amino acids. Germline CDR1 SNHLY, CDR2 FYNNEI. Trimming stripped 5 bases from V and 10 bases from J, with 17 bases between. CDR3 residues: CASSSLSGEAAFF. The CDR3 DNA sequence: TGTGCCAGCAGTTCCTTATCAGGGGAGGCAGCTTTCTTT.

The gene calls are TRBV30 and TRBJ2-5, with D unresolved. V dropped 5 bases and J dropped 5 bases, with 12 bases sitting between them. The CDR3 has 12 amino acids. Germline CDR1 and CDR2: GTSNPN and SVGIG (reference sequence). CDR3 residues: CAWALGWETQYF. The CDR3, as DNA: TGTGCCTGGGCTTTGGGGTGGGAGACCCAGTACTTC. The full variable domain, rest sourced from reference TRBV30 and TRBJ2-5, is SQTIHQWPATLVQPVGSPLSLECTVEGTSNPNLYWYRQAAGRGLQLLFYSVGIGQISSEVPQNLSASRPQDRQFILSSKKLLLSDSGFYLCAWALGWETQYFGPGTRLLVL.

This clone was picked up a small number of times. The CDR3 DNA reads as TGCAGCGTCGTACTCAACACTGAAGCTTTCTTT. This gives the protein CSVVLNTEAFF. This rearrangement joins TRBV29-1 to TRBJ1-1; D gene uncertain. The V end was cut by 6 bases, the J end by 2 bases, with 7 bases between. Germline V CDR1 and CDR2: SQVTM, ANQGSEA. CDR3 length equals 11 residues.

This chain's CDR3 is CASSETGLRDEQFF. CDR3 nucleotides: TGTGCCAGCAGTGAGACAGGGCTGAGAGATGAGCAGTTCTTC. The chain recombines TRBV2 with TRBJ2-1; 7 nucleotides match TRBD1. CDR3 length: 14 residues. Per germline, CDR1 SNHLY and CDR2 FYNNEI. V lost 3 bases, J lost 8 bases, and 7 bases stayed unmatched.

CDR3 region: CASSLGTGDTDTQYF. Here the CDR3 DNA reads TGTGCCAGCAGCCTCGGGACAGGGGACACAGATACGCAGTATTTT. The chain is built from TRBV4-2 and TRBJ2-3, with 10 bases lining up with TRBD1. Germline values: CDR1 LGHNA, CDR2 YNFKEQ. V shed 4 bases and J 2 bases; nucleotides not matched to a gene: 3. This CDR3 is 15 amino acids long.

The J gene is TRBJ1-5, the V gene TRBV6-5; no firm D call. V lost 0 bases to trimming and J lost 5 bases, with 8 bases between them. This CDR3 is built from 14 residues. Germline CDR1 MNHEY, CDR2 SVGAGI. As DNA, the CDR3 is TGTGCCAGCAGTTACTCTCCCAGTTATCAGCCCCAGCATTTT. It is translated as CASSYSPSYQPQHF.

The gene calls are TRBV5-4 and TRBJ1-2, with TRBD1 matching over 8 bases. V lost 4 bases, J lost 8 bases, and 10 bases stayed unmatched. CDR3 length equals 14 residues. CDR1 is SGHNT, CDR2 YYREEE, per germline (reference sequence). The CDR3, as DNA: TGTGCCAGCAGCCCTGAAGGACAGGGAGCAGGCTACACCTTC. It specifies CASSPEGQGAGYTF.

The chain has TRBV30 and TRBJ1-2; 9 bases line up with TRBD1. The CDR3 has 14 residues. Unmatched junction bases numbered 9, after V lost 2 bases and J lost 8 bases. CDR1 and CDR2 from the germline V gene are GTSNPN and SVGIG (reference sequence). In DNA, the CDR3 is TGTGCCTGGAGTACCGGGACAGGGATGAGCGGCTACACCTTC. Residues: CAWSTGTGMSGYTF.

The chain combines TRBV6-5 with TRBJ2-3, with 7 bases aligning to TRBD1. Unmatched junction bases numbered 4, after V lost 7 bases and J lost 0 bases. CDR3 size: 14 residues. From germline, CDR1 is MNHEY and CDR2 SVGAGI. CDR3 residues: CASTLGQSTDTQYF. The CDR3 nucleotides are TGTGCCAGCACCCTGGGACAGAGCACAGATACGCAGTATTTT.

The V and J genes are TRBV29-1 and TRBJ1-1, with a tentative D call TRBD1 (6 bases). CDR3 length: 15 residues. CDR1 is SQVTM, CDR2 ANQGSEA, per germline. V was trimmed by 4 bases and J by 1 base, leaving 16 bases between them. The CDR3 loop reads CSVVWGQTPNTEAFF. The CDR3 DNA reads TGCAGCGTTGTATGGGGGCAGACCCCGAACACTGAAGCTTTCTTT.

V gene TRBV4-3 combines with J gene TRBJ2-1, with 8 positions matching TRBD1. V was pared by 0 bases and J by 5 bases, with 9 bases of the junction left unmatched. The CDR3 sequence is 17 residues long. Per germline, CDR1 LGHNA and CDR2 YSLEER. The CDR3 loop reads CASSQDQGQGGNNEQFF. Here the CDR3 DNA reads TGCGCCAGCAGCCAAGATCAAGGACAGGGCGGCAACAATGAGCAGTTCTTC.

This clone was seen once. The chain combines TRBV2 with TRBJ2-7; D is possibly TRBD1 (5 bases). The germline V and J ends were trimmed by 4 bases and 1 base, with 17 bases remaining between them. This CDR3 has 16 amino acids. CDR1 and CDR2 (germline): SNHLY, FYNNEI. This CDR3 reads CASSGGSAGSSYEQYF. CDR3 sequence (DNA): TGTGCCAGCAGTGGCGGTTCGGCAGGGTCTTCCTACGAGCAGTACTTC.

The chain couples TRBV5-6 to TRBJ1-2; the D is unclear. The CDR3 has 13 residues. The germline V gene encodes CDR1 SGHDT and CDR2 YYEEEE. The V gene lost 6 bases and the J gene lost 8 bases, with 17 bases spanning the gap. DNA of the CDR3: TGTGCCAGCACCTCTGTGATCCTGGGAGGCTACACCTTC. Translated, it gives CASTSVILGGYTF.